This TCR beta chain was sequenced in a study of CD8 T cells in Susac syndrome. The authors reverse transcribed roughly 0.45 to 1 ug RNA with random hexamers. The authors amplified TCR beta CDR3 across 54 Vbeta and 13 Jbeta using immunoSEQ multiplex PCR. TCRdb processed the immunoSEQ multiplex PCR reads anew with MiXCR; each CDR3 protein has one entry. This table holds roughly 80,000 distinct CDR3 sequences, 94% found once. This CDR3 is built from 15 residues. Trimming cost V 0 bases and J 6 bases, with 15 bases left between them. Germline V gives CDR1 DFQATT, CDR2 SNEGSKA (reference sequence). High-throughput TCR beta sequencing covered peripheral CD8+ and CD4+ T cells.

This chain joins TRBV20-1 and TRBJ1-5; perhaps TRBD1 as D (5 bases). The receptor's source is a human donor with Susac syndrome. Sequencing was done on a sample of CD8+ T cells from PBMCs. CDR3 bases: TGCAGTGCTAGAGATCTCCGGGGGGTTCGTCAGCCCCAGCATTTT. It yields the protein CSARDLRGVRQPQHF.